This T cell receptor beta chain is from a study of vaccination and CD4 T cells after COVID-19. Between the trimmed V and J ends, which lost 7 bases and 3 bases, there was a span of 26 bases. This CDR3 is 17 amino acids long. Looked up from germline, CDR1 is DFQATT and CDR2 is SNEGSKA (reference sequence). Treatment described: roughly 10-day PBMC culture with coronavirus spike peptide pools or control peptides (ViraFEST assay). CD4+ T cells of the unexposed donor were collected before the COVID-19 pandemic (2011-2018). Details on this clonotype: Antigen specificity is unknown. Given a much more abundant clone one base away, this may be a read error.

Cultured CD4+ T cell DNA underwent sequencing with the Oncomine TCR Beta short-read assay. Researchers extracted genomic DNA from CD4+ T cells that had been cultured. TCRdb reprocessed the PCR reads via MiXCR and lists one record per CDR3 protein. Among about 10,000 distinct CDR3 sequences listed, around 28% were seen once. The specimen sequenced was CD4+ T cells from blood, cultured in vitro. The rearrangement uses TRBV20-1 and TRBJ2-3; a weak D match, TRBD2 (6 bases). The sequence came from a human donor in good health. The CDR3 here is CSVDAGWAGRGTDTQYF. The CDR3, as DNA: TGCAGTGTTGATGCAGGGTGGGCGGGACGAGGGACAGATACGCAGTATTTT.